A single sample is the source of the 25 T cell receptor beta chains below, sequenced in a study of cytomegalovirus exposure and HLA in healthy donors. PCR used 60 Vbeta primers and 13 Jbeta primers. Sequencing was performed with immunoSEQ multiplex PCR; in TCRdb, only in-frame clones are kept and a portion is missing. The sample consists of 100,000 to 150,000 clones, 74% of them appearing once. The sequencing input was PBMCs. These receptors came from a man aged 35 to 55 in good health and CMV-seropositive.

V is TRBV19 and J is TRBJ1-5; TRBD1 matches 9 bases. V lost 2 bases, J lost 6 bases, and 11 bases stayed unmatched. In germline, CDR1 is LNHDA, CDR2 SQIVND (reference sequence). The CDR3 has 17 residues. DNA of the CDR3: TGTGCCAGTAGTATAAGAACCGGGGGACAGGGTATTCAGCCCCAGCATTTT. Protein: CASSIRTGGQGIQPQHF.

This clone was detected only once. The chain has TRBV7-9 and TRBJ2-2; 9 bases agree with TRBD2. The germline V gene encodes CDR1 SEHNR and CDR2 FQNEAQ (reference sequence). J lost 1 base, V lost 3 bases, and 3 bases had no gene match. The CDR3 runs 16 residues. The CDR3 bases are TGTGCCAGCAGCTTGCGACTAGCGGAGAACACCGGGGAGCTGTTTTTT. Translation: CASSLRLAENTGELFF.

The CDR3 DNA sequence: TGTGCCAGCAGCCGGGGGACAGGGGGCGGAAACACCATATATTTT. Translated: CASSRGTGGGNTIYF. This chain connects TRBV27 to TRBJ1-3; 12 nucleotides match TRBD1. The CDR3 totals 15 residues. The germline V gene encodes CDR1 MNHEY and CDR2 SMNVEV (reference sequence). With 6 bases clipped from V and 4 bases from J, the junction kept 4 bases outside the gene matches.

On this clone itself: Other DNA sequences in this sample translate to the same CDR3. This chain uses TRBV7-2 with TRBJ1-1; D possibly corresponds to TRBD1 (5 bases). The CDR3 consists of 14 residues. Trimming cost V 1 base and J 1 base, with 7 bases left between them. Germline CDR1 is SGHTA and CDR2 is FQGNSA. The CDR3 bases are TGTGCCAGCAGCTTAGTGGGGGGGAACACTGAAGCTTTCTTT. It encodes CASSLVGGNTEAFF. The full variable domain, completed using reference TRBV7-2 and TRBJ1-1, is GAGVSQSPSNKVTEKGKDVELRCDPISGHTALYWYRQSLGQGLEFLIYFQGNSAPDKSGLPSDRFSAERTGGSVSTLTIQRTQQEDSAVYLCASSLVGGNTEAFFGQGTRLTVV.

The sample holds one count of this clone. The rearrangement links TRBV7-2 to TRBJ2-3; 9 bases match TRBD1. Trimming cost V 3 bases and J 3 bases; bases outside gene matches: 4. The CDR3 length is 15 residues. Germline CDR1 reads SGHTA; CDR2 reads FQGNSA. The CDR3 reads CASSLEDRGTDTQYF. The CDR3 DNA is TGTGCCAGCAGCTTGGAGGACAGGGGTACAGATACGCAGTATTTT. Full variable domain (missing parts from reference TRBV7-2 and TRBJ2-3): GAGVSQSPSNKVTEKGKDVELRCDPISGHTALYWYRQSLGQGLEFLIYFQGNSAPDKSGLPSDRFSAERTGGSVSTLTIQRTQQEDSAVYLCASSLEDRGTDTQYFGPGTRLTVL.

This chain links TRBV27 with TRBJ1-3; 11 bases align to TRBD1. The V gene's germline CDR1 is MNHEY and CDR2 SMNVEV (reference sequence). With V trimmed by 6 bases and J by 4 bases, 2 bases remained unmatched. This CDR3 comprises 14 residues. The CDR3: CASRGQGVGNTIYF. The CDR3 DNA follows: TGTGCCAGCAGGGGACAGGGGGTAGGAAACACCATATATTTT.

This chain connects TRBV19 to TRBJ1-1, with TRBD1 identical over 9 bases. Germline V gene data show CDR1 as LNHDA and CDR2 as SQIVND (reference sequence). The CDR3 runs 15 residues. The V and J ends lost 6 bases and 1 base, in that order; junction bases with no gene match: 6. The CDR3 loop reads CASRAGTGWNTEAFF. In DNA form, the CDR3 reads TGTGCCAGTAGGGCCGGGACAGGGTGGAACACTGAAGCTTTCTTT.

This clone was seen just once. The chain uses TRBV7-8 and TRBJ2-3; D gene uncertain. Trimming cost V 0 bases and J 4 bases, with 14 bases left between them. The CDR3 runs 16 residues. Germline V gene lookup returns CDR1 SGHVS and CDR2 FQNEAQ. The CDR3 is CASSLAPRGSADTQYF. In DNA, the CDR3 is TGTGCCAGCAGCTTAGCGCCCAGAGGCAGTGCAGATACGCAGTATTTT.

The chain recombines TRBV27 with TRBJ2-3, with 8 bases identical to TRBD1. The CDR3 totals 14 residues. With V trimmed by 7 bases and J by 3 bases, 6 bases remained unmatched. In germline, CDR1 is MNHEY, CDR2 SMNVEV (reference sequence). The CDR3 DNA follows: TGTGCCAGCACACCGGACAGGGATACAGATACGCAGTATTTT. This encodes CASTPDRDTDTQYF.

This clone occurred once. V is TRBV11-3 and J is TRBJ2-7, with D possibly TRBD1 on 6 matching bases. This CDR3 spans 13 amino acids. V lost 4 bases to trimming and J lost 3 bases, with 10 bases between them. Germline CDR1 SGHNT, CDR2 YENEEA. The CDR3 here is CASSSGQNYEQYF. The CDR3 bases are TGTGCCAGCAGCTCTGGACAGAACTACGAGCAGTACTTC.

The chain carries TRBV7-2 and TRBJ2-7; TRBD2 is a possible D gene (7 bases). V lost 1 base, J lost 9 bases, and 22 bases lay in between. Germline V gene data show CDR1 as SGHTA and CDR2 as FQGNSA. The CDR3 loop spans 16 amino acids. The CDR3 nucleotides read TGTGCCAGCAGCTTAGAGGGGGGGACAAACCTACAGGGGCAGTACTTC. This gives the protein CASSLEGGTNLQGQYF.

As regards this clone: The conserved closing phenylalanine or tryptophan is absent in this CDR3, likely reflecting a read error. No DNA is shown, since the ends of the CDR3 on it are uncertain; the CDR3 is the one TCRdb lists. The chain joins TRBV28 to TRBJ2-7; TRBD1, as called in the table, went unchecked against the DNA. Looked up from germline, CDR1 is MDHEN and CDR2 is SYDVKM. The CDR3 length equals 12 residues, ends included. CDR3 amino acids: CASSSTGTDLVP.

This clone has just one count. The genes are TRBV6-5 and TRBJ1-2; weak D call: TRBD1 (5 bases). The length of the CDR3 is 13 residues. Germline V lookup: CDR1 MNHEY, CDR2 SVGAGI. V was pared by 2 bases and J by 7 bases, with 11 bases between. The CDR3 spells CASSYIRESGYTF. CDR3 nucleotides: TGTGCCAGCAGTTACATCAGGGAAAGTGGCTACACCTTC.

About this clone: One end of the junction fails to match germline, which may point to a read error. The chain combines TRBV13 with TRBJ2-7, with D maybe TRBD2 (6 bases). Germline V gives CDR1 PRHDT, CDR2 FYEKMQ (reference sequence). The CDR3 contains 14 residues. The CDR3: CVSSLGRRGYEQYF. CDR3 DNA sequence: TGTGTCAGCAGCTTAGGGCGGAGGGGCTACGAGCAGTACTTC.

CDR3 in DNA: TGCAGCGTCACCTTTGGGGCGAGGACTGAAGCTTTCTTT. It yields the protein CSVTFGARTEAFF. The genes are TRBV29-1 and TRBJ1-1; D is possibly TRBD1 (5 bases). CDR3 length: 13 amino acids. Trimming left V 6 bases short and J 5 bases short, with 16 bases between. Germline lookup yields CDR1 SQVTM and CDR2 ANQGSEA. Looking up the rest from reference TRBV29-1 and TRBJ1-1 gives the full variable domain: SAVISQKPSRDICQRGTSLTIQCQVDSQVTMMFWYRQQPGQSLTLIATANQGSEATYESGFVIDKFPISRPNLTFSTLTVSNMSPEDSSIYLCSVTFGARTEAFFGQGTRLTVV.

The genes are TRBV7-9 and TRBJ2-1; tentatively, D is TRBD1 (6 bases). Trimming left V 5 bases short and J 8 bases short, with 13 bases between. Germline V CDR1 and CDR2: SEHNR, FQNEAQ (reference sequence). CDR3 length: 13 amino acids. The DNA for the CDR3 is TGTGCCAGCAGCGAAACAGGGTATGATGAGCAGTTCTTC. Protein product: CASSETGYDEQFF. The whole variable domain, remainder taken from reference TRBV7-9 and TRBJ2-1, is DTGVSQNPRHKITKRGQNVTFRCDPISEHNRLYWYRQTLGQGPEFLTYFQNEAQLEKSRLLSDRFSAERPKGSFSTLEIQRTEQGDSAMYLCASSETGYDEQFFGPGTRLTVL.

In DNA form, the CDR3 reads TGTGCCAGCAGCCTAAGAGGGGGCGGGCAGCCCCAGCATTTT. Translated: CASSLRGGGQPQHF. The rearrangement joins TRBV28 to TRBJ1-5; TRBD1 aligns across 7 bases. CDR1 is MDHEN and CDR2 is SYDVKM in the germline V gene. With V trimmed by 6 bases and J by 7 bases, 9 bases remained unmatched. This CDR3 spans 14 amino acids. Complete variable domain (other parts from reference TRBV28 and TRBJ1-5): DVKVTQSSRYLVKRTGEKVFLECVQDMDHENMFWYRQDPGLGLRLIYFSYDVKMKEKGDIPEGYSVSREKKERFSLILESASTNQTSMYLCASSLRGGGQPQHFGDGTRLSIL.

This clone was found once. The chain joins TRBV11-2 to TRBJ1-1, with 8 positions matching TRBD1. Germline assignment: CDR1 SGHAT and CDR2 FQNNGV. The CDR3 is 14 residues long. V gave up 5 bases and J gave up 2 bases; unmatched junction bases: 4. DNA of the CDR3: TGTGCCAGCAGCCCAGGACAGGGTAACACTGAAGCTTTCTTT. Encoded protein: CASSPGQGNTEAFF.

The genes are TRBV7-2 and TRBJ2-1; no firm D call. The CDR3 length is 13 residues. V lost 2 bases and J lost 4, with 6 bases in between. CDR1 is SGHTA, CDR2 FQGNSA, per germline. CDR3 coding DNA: TGTGCCAGCAGCTTATCCGTATACAATGAGCAGTTCTTC. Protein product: CASSLSVYNEQFF.

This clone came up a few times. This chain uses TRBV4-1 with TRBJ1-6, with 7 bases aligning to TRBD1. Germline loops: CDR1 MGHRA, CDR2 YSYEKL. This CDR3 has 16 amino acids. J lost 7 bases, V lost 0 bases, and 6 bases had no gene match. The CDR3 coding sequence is TGCGCCAGCAGCCAAGAGGGACAGACACGAAATTCACCCCTCCACTTT. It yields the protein CASSQEGQTRNSPLHF.

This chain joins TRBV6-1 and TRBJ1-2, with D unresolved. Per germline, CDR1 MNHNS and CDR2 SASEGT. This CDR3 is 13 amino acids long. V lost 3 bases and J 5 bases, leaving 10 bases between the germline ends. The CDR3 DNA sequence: TGTGCCAGCAGTGAGCATCCACAATATGGCTACACCTTC. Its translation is CASSEHPQYGYTF.

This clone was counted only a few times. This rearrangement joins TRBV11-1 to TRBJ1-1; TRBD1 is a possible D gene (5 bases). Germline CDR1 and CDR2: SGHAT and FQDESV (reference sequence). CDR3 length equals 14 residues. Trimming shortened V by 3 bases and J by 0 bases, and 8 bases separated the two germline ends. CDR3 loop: CASSLNRLNTEAFF. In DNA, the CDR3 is TGTGCCAGCAGCTTGAACAGGCTGAACACTGAAGCTTTCTTT.

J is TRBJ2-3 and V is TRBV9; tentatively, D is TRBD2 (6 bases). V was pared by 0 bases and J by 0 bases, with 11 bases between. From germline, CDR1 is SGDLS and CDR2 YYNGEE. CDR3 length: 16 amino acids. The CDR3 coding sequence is TGTGCCAGCAGCGTAGGTGGGACTTCTAGCACAGATACGCAGTATTTT. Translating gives CASSVGGTSSTDTQYF.

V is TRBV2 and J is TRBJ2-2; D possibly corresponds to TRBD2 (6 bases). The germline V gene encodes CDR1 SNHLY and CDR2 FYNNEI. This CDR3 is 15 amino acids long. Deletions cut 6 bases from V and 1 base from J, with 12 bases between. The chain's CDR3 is CASSLGTGNTGELFF. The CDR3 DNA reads TGTGCCAGCAGCCTCGGGACTGGGAACACCGGGGAGCTGTTTTTT.

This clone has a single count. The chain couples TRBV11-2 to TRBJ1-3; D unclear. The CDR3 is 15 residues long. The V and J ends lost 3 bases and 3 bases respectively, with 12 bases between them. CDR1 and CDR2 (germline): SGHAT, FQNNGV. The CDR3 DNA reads TGTGCCAGCAGCTTTGAATCTACCGGTGGAAACACCATATATTTT. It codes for CASSFESTGGNTIYF.